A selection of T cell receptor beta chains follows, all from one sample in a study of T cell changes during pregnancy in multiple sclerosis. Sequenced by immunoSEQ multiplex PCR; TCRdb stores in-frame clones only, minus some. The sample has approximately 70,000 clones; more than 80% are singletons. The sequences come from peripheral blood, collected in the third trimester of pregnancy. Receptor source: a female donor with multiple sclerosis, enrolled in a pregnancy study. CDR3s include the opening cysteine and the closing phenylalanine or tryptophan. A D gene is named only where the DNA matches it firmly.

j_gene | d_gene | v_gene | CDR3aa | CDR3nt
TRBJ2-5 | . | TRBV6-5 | CASSYSGNSQETQYF | TGTGCCAGCAGTTACTCAGGCAACAGCCAAGAGACCCAGTACTTC
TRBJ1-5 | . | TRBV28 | CASSSEGGGHQPQHF | TGTGCCAGCAGTTCCGAGGGCGGGGGGCATCAGCCCCAGCATTTT
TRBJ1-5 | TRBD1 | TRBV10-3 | CAISEPGDRAVPNQPQHF | TGTGCCATCAGTGAGCCCGGGGACAGGGCAGTCCCTAATCAGCCCCAGCATTTT
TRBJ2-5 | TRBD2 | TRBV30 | CAWTLGAGGQETQYF | TGTGCCTGGACCCTGGGAGCGGGGGGCCAAGAGACCCAGTACTTC
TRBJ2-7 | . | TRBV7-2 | CASSLTVGASYEQYF | TGTGCCAGCAGCTTAACGGTGGGGGCCTCCTACGAGCAGTACTTC
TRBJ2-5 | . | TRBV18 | CASSLQRIQGKETQYF | TGTGCCAGCTCACTCCAAAGGATACAGGGAAAAGAGACCCAGTACTTC
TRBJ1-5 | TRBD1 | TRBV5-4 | CASSLDRENQPQHF | TGTGCCAGCAGCTTAGACAGGGAGAATCAGCCCCAGCATTTT
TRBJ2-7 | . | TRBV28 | CASSFEGLSYEQYF | TGTGCCAGCAGTTTCGAGGGCCTCTCCTACGAGCAGTACTTC
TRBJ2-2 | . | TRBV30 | CAWSPTGGELFF | TGTGCCTGGAGTCCAACCGGCGGGGAGCTGTTTTTT
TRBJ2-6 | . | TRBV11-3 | CASSFGGDSGANVLTF | TGTGCCAGCAGCTTTGGAGGAGACTCTGGGGCCAACGTCCTGACTTTC
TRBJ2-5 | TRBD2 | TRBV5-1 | CASSESGSIETQYF | TGCGCCAGCAGCGAAAGCGGGAGCATTGAGACCCAGTACTTC
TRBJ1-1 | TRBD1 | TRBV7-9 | CASSTGRGQPRTEAFF | TGTGCCAGCAGTACAGGAAGGGGACAGCCGAGAACTGAAGCTTTCTTT
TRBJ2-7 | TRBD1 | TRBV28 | CASSGPGQGSYEQYF | TGTGCCAGCAGTGGACCGGGACAGGGCTCCTACGAGCAGTACTTC
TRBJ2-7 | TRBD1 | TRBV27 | CASSITGAAWEQYF | TGTGCCAGCAGTATAACAGGGGCAGCATGGGAGCAGTACTTC
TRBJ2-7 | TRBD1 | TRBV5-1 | CASSLAVGTGWREQYF | TGCGCCAGCAGCTTGGCCGTCGGGACAGGGTGGAGGGAGCAGTACTTC
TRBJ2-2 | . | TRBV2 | CASSEQTGMYTGELFF | TGTGCCAGCAGCGAACAAACCGGGATGTACACCGGGGAGCTGTTTTTT